This T cell receptor (beta chain) came from a study of blood T cell repertoires in COVID-19. The CDR3 runs 17 residues. V was pared by 4 bases and J by 1 base, with 11 bases of the junction left unmatched. Profiling relied on immunoSEQ multiplex PCR, and the TCRdb table lists in-frame clones only, not all of them. The sample lists under 200,000 clones; roughly 88% were seen once. Two negative PCRs, clearance, or symptom resolution characterized the recovered Cohort 3 donors. This clone was seen once. The origin of this receptor is a woman aged 60-75 years who had recovered from COVID-19. Specimen: PBMCs or T cells enriched from blood (not recorded which). V and J are TRBV5-3 and TRBJ2-4; 7 positions agree with TRBD1. Being an ORF, TRBV5-3 has a function that is uncertain. CDR3 coding DNA: TGTGCCAGAAGCGGTACAGGGGACGTCAGGGCCAAAAACATTCAGTACTTC. Translation gives CARSGTGDVRAKNIQYF.